This TCR beta chain is drawn from a study of response to subunit inactivated influenza vaccine (dated by TCRdb to 2016 to 2018). Looking at the study overall: The study used deep quantitative T cell receptor repertoire profiling to track responses to a trivalent subunit inactivated influenza vaccine.

Broader findings and caveats from the paper: According to the authors, only a limited number of new T cells may be recruited by each seasonal influenza vaccination.

The library came from RT-PCR. The run used an Illumina HiSeq 2500. TCRdb cleaned the public reads at Q25 with fastp, built clones with MiXCR and kept in-frame beta chains. For every CDR3 protein sequence, its rows merge into one entry that carries the most common genes and DNA. The sample table shows 500,000 to 550,000 distinct CDR3 sequences, and roughly 7.9% are seen once. In total, the top ten clones hold around 12% of the sample. Reading the germline V gene gives CDR1 LGHNA and CDR2 YSLEER. Measured from the cysteine to the phenylalanine, the CDR3 is 14 residues long. Only CDR3 DNA is held: 42 bases, read in frame from base 1. V drops 1 base and J drops 4 bases, leaving 10 bases in between. This clonotype was counted between two and nine times. Its binding antigen is unknown. There are no base qualities to consult, and no much larger clone falls within one base.

The rearranged chain carries TRBV4-3 and TRBJ1-2; the D gene cannot be named for sure. The clonotype comes from a man in his fifties or sixties who received an inactivated influenza vaccine. Donor details come from another sample of the same person, matched by shared clones. This specimen was PBMCs from blood, taken 23 to 25 months after vaccination. The DNA reads TGCGCCAGCAGCCAAGGGTCTCAAACCTATGGCTACACCTTC. Its protein product is CASSQGSQTYGYTF.